Listed below are T cell receptor beta chains from one sample, sequenced in a study of OX40 agonist ivuxolimab in advanced cancers. Only in-frame clones appear in the TCRdb table, and some are missing; sequencing was by immunoSEQ multiplex PCR. The table includes about 40,000 clones, approximately 81% detected once. The sample consisted of CD4+ or CD8+ T cells sorted from blood, taken in a trial of the OX40 agonist ivuxolimab. The receptors shown here come from an adult with an advanced solid tumor such as melanoma, head and neck, liver or kidney cancer. Each CDR3 is given with its conserved first and last residue. Fields, in order: V gene, D gene, J gene, clone size, CDR3 protein, CDR3 DNA. The D gene is left open where the match is weak. Clone sizes are given selectively: once, few, many, or a class where the clone is expanded.

TRBV7-9	NA	TRBJ2-7	few	CASSPLLRSYEQYF	TGTGCCAGCAGCCCGCTCTTGCGCTCCTACGAGCAGTACTTC
TRBV10-3	NA	TRBJ1-2	NA	CAISESERAPVWGYTF	TGTGCCATCAGTGAGTCGGAGAGGGCCCCGGTCTGGGGCTACACCTTC
TRBV5-8	TRBD1	TRBJ2-7	NA	CASSYRDRSYEQYF	TGTGCCAGCAGCTACCGGGACAGATCCTACGAGCAGTACTTC
TRBV5-4	NA	TRBJ1-1	NA	CASSLGQVNTEAFF	TGTGCCAGCAGCTTGGGGCAAGTGAACACTGAAGCTTTCTTT
TRBV5-1	NA	TRBJ1-1	NA	CASSLGPPEGEAFF	TGCGCCAGCAGCTTAGGTCCCCCAGAGGGTGAAGCTTTCTTT
TRBV4-2	NA	TRBJ2-6	once	CASSLAHSPSGANVLTF	TGTGCCAGCAGCTTGGCGCACTCCCCTTCTGGGGCCAACGTCCTGACTTTC
TRBV7-6	TRBD2	TRBJ2-3	NA	CASSQGFPSGGPTDTQYF	TGTGCCAGCAGTCAGGGGTTTCCTAGCGGGGGTCCGACGGATACGCAGTATTTT
TRBV4-1	TRBD1	TRBJ1-2	NA	CASSPGTGAPYGYTF	TGCGCCAGCAGCCCCGGGACAGGGGCCCCTTATGGCTACACCTTC
TRBV4-3	TRBD1	TRBJ2-7	medium-sized	CASSQVRLRDSVTYEQYF	TGCGCCAGCAGCCAAGTCCGACTCCGGGACAGTGTTACCTACGAGCAGTACTTC
TRBV10-3	NA	TRBJ2-1	NA	CAIRDHSSYNEQFF	TGTGCCATCAGGGACCACAGCTCCTACAATGAGCAGTTCTTC
TRBV6-5	NA	TRBJ1-3	NA	CASTSRDKAGNTIYF	TGTGCCAGCACCTCTCGGGACAAAGCGGGAAACACCATATATTTT
TRBV19	TRBD2	TRBJ2-7	NA	CASSISGRSEQYF	TGTGCCAGTAGTATTAGCGGGAGGAGTGAGCAGTACTTC
TRBV27	NA	TRBJ1-1	NA	CASSLLGGNTEAFF	TGTGCCAGCAGTTTATTGGGGGGGAACACTGAAGCTTTCTTT
TRBV4-2	NA	TRBJ2-1	NA	CASSQGGAWFF	TGTGCCAGCAGCCAAGGTGGGGCTTGGTTCTTC
TRBV6-5	NA	TRBJ2-5	NA	CVTWGETQYF	TGTGTCACGTGGGGGGAGACCCAGTACTTC
TRBV18	TRBD2	TRBJ2-2	NA	CASSPNGTRGYTGELFF	TGTGCCAGCTCACCTAACGGGACTAGGGGTTACACCGGGGAGCTGTTTTTT
TRBV4-2	NA	TRBJ1-6	NA	CASSQEGTAKNSPLHF	TGTGCCAGCAGCCAAGAAGGAACAGCCAAAAATTCACCCCTCCACTTT
TRBV4-1	TRBD1	TRBJ2-7	NA	CASSQVGDRTYEQYF	TGCGCCAGCAGCCAAGTGGGGGACAGGACCTACGAGCAGTACTTC
TRBV28	NA	TRBJ1-1	NA	CASRLGVGRPDTEAFF	TGTGCCAGCAGACTTGGGGTGGGGCGCCCCGACACTGAAGCTTTCTTT
TRBV5-1	NA	TRBJ1-3	NA	CASSPAGGDAHSGNTIYF	TGCGCCAGCAGCCCGGCCGGGGGAGACGCACACTCTGGAAACACCATATATTTT
TRBV19	NA	TRBJ1-1	NA	CASSIDRVGTEAFF	TGTGCCAGTAGTATAGACAGGGTCGGCACTGAAGCTTTCTTT
TRBV28	NA	TRBJ1-1	NA	CASSPGRYEAFF	TGTGCCAGCAGCCCCGGACGTTATGAAGCTTTCTTT
TRBV27	NA	TRBJ1-1	NA	CASSSYSGMTSTEAFF	TGTGCCAGCAGTTCCTACTCCGGGATGACGTCCACTGAAGCTTTCTTT
TRBV29-1	NA	TRBJ2-5	NA	CSVEMGAQETQYF	TGCAGCGTTGAAATGGGGGCCCAAGAGACCCAGTACTTC
TRBV27	TRBD2	TRBJ2-2	NA	CASSFGLSGAGELFF	TGTGCCAGCAGTTTTGGACTCAGCGGGGCCGGGGAGCTGTTTTTT
TRBV27	NA	TRBJ2-6	NA	CASSLSGANVLTF	TGTGCCAGCAGCCTCTCTGGGGCCAACGTCCTGACTTTC
TRBV27	NA	TRBJ2-3	once	CASSFRRTDTQYF	TGTGCCAGCAGCTTTCGACGCACAGATACGCAGTATTTT
TRBV23-1	NA	TRBJ2-3	NA	CASSQSEDPPDTQYF	TGCGCCAGCAGTCAATCCGAAGACCCGCCAGATACGCAGTATTTT
TRBV30	NA	TRBJ1-2	NA	CAWSRPGDGYTF	TGTGCCTGGAGTCGCCCTGGGGATGGCTACACCTTC
TRBV7-9	NA	TRBJ2-1	NA	CASSLAKSGRRYHNEQFF	TGTGCCAGCAGCTTAGCGAAATCGGGGCGACGTTACCACAATGAGCAGTTCTTC
TRBV10-1	NA	TRBJ1-2	NA	CASSENRRRGGYTF	TGCGCCAGCAGTGAGAATAGGCGGAGGGGTGGCTACACCTTC
TRBV6-5	TRBD1	TRBJ1-1	NA	CASSYGQGGTEAFF	TGTGCCAGCAGTTACGGACAGGGTGGTACTGAAGCTTTCTTT
TRBV4-3	NA	TRBJ1-4	once	CASSQDGFQEKLFF	TGCGCCAGCAGCCAAGATGGATTTCAAGAAAAACTGTTTTTT
TRBV6-4	TRBD2	TRBJ2-2	NA	CASSPGLPNTGELFF	TGTGCCAGCAGCCCGGGACTACCGAACACCGGGGAGCTGTTTTTT
TRBV5-1	NA	TRBJ2-7	NA	CASSLNPSTGSSYEQYF	TGCGCCAGCAGCTTGAACCCCTCCACAGGGTCATCCTACGAGCAGTACTTC
TRBV5-8	TRBD1	TRBJ1-5	NA	CASSWTDRGWDQPQHF	TGTGCCAGCAGCTGGACGGACAGGGGATGGGATCAGCCCCAGCATTTT
TRBV15	TRBD1	TRBJ2-1	NA	CATSRIRDRGGNEQFF	TGTGCCACCAGCAGGATCCGGGACAGGGGCGGCAATGAGCAGTTCTTC
TRBV12-5	NA	TRBJ1-2	NA	CASGLSSKVLDGYTF	TGTGCTAGTGGTTTGTCGAGTAAAGTCCTCGATGGCTACACCTTC
TRBV13	NA	TRBJ2-1	NA	CASSFRALRNEQFF	TGTGCCAGCAGCTTCCGGGCCCTCCGCAATGAGCAGTTCTTC
TRBV7-7	TRBD2	TRBJ2-1	once	CASSSGLAGVLGNEQFF	TGTGCTAGCAGCTCGGGACTAGCGGGAGTGTTGGGCAATGAGCAGTTCTTC
TRBV15	NA	TRBJ1-4	NA	CATSRKRQKSTNEKLFF	TGTGCCACCAGCAGAAAACGACAGAAATCAACTAATGAAAAACTGTTTTTT
TRBV19	NA	TRBJ2-7	NA	CASSITPSSSYEQYF	TGTGCCAGTAGTATAACACCTAGCTCTTCCTACGAGCAGTACTTC
TRBV15	NA	TRBJ1-4	few	CATAGRRREKLFF	TGTGCCACCGCGGGGAGAAGGCGCGAAAAACTGTTTTTT